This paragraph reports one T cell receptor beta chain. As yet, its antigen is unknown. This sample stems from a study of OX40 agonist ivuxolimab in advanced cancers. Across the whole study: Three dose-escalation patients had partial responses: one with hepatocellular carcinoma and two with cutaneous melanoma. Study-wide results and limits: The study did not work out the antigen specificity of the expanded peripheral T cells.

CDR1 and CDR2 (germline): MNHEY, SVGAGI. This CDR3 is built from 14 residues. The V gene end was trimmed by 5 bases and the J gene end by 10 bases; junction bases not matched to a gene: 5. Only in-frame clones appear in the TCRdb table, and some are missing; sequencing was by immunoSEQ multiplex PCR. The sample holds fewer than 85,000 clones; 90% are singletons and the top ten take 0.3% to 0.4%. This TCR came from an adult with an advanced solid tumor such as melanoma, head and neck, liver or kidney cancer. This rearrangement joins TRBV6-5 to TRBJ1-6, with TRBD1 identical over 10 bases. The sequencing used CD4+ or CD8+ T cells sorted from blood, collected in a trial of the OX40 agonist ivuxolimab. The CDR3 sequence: CASSEDRGPSPLHF. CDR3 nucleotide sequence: TGTGCCAGCAGTGAAGACAGGGGGCCCTCACCCCTCCACTTT.